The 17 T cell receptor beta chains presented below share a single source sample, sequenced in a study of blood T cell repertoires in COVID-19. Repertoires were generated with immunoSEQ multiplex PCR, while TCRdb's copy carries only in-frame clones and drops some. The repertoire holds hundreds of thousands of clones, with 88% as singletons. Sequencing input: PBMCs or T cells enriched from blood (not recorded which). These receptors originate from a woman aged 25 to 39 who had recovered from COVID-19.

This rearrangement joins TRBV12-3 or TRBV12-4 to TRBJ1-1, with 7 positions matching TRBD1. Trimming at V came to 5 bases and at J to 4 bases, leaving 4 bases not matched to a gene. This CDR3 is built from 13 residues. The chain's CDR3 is CASSRTGFTEAFF. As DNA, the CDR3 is TGTGCCAGCAGTCGGACAGGTTTCACTGAAGCTTTCTTT.

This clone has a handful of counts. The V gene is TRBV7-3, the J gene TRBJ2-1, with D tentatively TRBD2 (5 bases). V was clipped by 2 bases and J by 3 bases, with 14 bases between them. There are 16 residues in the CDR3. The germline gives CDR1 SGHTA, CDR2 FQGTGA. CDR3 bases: TGTGCCAGCAGCTTAGGGAGCTCGGGCGGCTACAATGAGCAGTTCTTC. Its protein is CASSLGSSGGYNEQFF.

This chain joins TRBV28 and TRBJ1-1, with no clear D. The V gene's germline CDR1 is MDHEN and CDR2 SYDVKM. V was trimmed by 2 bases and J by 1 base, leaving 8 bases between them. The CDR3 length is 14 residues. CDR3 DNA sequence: TGTGCCAGCAGTTTACTAGGCCCGAACACTGAAGCTTTCTTT. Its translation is CASSLLGPNTEAFF.

The CDR3 coding sequence is TGTGCCAGCTCACCACTGCCGGGACAGGGTGATAATTCACCCCTCCACTTT. Residues: CASSPLPGQGDNSPLHF. This sequence joins TRBV18 and TRBJ1-6; TRBD1 matches at 9 bases. Per germline, CDR1 KGHSH and CDR2 LQKENI. CDR3 length: 17 residues. With V trimmed by 1 base and J by 5 bases, 6 bases remained unmatched. The full variable domain, completed using reference TRBV18 and TRBJ1-6, is NAGVMQNPRHLVRRRGQEARLRCSPMKGHSHVYWYRQLPEEGLKFMVYLQKENIIDESGMPKERFSAEFPKEGPSILRIQQVVRGDSAAYFCASSPLPGQGDNSPLHFGNGTRLTVT.

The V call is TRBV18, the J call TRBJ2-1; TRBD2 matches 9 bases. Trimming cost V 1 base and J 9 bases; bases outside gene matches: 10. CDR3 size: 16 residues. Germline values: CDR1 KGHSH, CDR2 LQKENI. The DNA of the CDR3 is TGTGCCAGCTCACCACTAGGGAGCGGGGGGAGTGGTGAGCAGTTCTTC. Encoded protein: CASSPLGSGGSGEQFF.

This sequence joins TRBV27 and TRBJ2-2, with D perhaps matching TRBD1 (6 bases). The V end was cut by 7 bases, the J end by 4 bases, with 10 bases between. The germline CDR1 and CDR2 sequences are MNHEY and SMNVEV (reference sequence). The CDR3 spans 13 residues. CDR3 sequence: CASTRGGTGELFF. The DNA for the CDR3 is TGTGCCAGCACGCGAGGGGGCACCGGGGAGCTGTTTTTT.

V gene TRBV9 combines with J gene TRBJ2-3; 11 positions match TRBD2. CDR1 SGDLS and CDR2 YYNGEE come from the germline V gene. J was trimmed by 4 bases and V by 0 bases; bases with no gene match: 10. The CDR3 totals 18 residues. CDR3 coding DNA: TGTGCCAGCAGCGTAGGAGTATTTGTAGCGGGAGGGTCAGATACGCAGTATTTT. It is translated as CASSVGVFVAGGSDTQYF.

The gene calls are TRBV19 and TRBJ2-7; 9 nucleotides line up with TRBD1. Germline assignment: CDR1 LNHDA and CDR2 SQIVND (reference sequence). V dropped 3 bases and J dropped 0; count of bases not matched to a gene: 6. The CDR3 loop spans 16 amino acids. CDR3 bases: TGTGCCAGTAGTATCATAGGGGGACAGGGCTCCTACGAGCAGTACTTC. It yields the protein CASSIIGGQGSYEQYF.

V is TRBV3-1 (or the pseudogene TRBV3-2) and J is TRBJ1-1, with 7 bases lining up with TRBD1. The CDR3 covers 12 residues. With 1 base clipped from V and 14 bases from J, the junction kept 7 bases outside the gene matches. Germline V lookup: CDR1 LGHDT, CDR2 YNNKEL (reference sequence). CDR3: CASSQVPDRAFF. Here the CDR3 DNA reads TGTGCCAGCAGCCAAGTCCCTGACAGGGCCTTCTTT.

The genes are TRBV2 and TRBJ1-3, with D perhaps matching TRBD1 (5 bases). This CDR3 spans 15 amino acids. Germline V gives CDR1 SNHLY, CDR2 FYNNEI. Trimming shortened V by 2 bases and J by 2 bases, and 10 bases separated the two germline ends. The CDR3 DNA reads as TGTGCCAGCAGTGAAAAGGGGAGGACTGGAAACACCATATATTTT. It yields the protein CASSEKGRTGNTIYF.

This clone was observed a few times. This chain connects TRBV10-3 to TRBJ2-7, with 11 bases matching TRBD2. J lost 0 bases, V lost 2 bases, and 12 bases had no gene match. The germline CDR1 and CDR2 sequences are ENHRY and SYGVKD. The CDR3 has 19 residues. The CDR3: CAISEPGTSGAPISYEQYF. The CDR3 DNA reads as TGTGCCATCAGTGAGCCGGGGACTAGCGGAGCCCCCATCTCCTACGAGCAGTACTTC.

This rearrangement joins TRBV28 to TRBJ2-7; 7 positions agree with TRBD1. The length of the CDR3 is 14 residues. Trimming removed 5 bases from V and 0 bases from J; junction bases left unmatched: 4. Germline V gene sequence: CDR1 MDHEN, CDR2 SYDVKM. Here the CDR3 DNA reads TGTGCCAGCAGTCCAGGGGGAACCTCCTACGAGCAGTACTTC. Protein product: CASSPGGTSYEQYF.

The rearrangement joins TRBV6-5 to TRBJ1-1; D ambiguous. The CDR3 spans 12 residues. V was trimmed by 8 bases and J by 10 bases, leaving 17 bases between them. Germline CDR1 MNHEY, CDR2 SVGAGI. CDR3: CASAPEGGLAFF. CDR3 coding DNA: TGTGCCAGCGCTCCCGAAGGAGGTTTAGCTTTCTTT.

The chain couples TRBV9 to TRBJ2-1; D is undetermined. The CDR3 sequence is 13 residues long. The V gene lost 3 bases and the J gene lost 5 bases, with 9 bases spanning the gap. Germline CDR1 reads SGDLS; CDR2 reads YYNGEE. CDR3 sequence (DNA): TGTGCCAGCAGCGCACTACTAAACAATGAGCAGTTCTTC. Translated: CASSALLNNEQFF. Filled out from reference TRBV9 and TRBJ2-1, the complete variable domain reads DSGVTQTPKHLITATGQRVTLRCSPRSGDLSVYWYQQSLDQGLQFLIQYYNGEERAKGNILERFSAQQFPDLHSELNLSSLELGDSALYFCASSALLNNEQFFGPGTRLTVL.

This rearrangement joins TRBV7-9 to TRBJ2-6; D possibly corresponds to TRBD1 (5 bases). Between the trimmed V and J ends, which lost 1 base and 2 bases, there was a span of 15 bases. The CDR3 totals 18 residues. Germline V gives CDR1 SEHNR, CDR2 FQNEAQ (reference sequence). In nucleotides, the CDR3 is TGTGCCAGCAGCTTAGTGAGTAGACAGAGGCCTGGGGCCAACGTCCTGACTTTC. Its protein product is CASSLVSRQRPGANVLTF.

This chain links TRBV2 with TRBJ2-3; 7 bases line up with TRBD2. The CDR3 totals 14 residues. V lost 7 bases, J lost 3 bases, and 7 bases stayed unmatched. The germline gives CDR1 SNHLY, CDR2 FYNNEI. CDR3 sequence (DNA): TGTGCCAGCAACCCGCGGGAGTGGACAGATACGCAGTATTTT. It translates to CASNPREWTDTQYF.

The CDR3 is CASSFGDRGYYTF. In nucleotides, the CDR3 is TGTGCCAGCAGTTTCGGGGACAGGGGTTACTACACCTTC. V usage is TRBV27 and J usage is TRBJ1-2, with 10 bases lining up with TRBD1. This CDR3 is built from 13 residues. After removal of 3 bases from V and 10 bases from J, the junction contained 5 bases not matched to a gene. Germline-derived CDR1 and CDR2 are MNHEY and SMNVEV (reference sequence).